Below are 11 T cell receptor beta chains sequenced from a single sample in a study of T cells in Graves' hyperthyroidism and ophthalmopathy. What was amplified from RNA transcripts were TCR beta CDR3 regions. The primer set for the first-round RT-PCR of the TCR CDR3 was HTBI. TCRdb reanalysed the multiplex PCR reads using MiXCR and keeps one entry per CDR3 protein. The sample holds fewer than 450,000 distinct CDR3 sequences, 15% to 20% seen once. Specimen: blood. The receptor source for this set is a woman in her 30s with Graves' hyperthyroidism that later progressed to Graves' ophthalmopathy.

There are many counts of this clonotype. The chain recombines TRBV24-1 with TRBJ2-5, with TRBD2 matching 15 bases. Germline V CDR1 and CDR2: KGHDR, SFDVKD. The length of the CDR3 is 20 residues. V was pared by 4 bases and J by 0 bases, with 11 bases of the junction left unmatched. In DNA, the CDR3 is TGTGCCACCAGTGAGCCTGGACTAGCGGGGGGGCCGAATGACCAAGAGACCCAGTACTTC. Translated: CATSEPGLAGGPNDQETQYF.

This clonotype was seen ten or more times. In DNA, the CDR3 is TGTGCCTGGAGTGTACAGAAGACTTCCTACGAGCAGTACTTC. Its protein is CAWSVQKTSYEQYF. This sequence joins TRBV30 and TRBJ2-7; no clear D. Germline V gene sequence: CDR1 GTSNPN, CDR2 SVGIG (reference sequence). Trimming stripped 0 bases from V and 1 base from J, with 10 bases between. The CDR3 consists of 14 residues.

This clonotype was seen ten or more times. The V call is TRBV12-3 or TRBV12-4, the J call TRBJ2-2, with no clear D. The CDR3 has 11 amino acids. Trimming took 4 bases from V and 5 from J, leaving 2 bases between them. As DNA, the CDR3 is TGTGCCAGCAGTTGGACCGGGGAGCTGTTTTTT. Amino acid sequence: CASSWTGELFF.

This clonotype was seen many times. The chain uses TRBV6-1 and TRBJ1-1, with 8 bases identical to TRBD1. CDR3 length equals 16 residues. Looked up from germline, CDR1 is MNHNS and CDR2 is SASEGT. The junction had 4 bases not matched to a gene; V was cut back by 1 base and J by 0 bases. The CDR3 here is CASSEDRGEMNTEAFF. CDR3 coding DNA: TGTGCCAGCAGTGAAGACAGGGGGGAAATGAACACTGAAGCTTTCTTT.

CDR3 in amino acids: CASSPRSSTDTQYF. The CDR3 DNA follows: TGTGCCAGTAGTCCTAGGAGTTCGACAGATACGCAGTATTTT. V is TRBV19 and J is TRBJ2-3; D gene unclear. Germline V CDR1 and CDR2: LNHDA, SQIVND (reference sequence). The V end lost 5 bases, the J end lost 3 bases, and 12 bases lay between the germline ends. The length of the CDR3 is 14 residues.

This clonotype was observed many times. CDR3 sequence (DNA): TGTGCCAGCAGTTACTCGCGGCGGGCGGCCTACAATGAGCAGTTCTTC. As protein: CASSYSRRAAYNEQFF. The rearrangement links TRBV6-5 to TRBJ2-1; maybe TRBD2 (5 bases). Trimming stripped 0 bases from V and 2 bases from J, with 11 bases between. CDR3 length: 16 residues. Germline V gene sequence: CDR1 MNHEY, CDR2 SVGAGI.

This clonotype was observed at least ten times. The chain recombines TRBV2 with TRBJ1-4; tentatively, D is TRBD1 (6 bases). Germline CDR1 reads SNHLY; CDR2 reads FYNNEI. The CDR3 sequence is 16 residues long. V was cut by 5 bases and J by 0 bases, with 13 bases left in between. The CDR3 nucleotides read TGTGCCAGCAGTCTCCGGACAGATTCAACTAATGAAAAACTGTTTTTT. This encodes CASSLRTDSTNEKLFF.

This clonotype was seen repeatedly, ten times or more. The chain employs TRBV28 and TRBJ1-2; D is undetermined. CDR3 length: 17 residues. V lost 3 bases, J lost 8 bases, and 25 bases lay in between. Germline lookup yields CDR1 MDHEN and CDR2 SYDVKM. The chain's CDR3 is CASSFLGGVGSIQGYTF. The CDR3 bases are TGTGCCAGCAGTTTCTTGGGTGGGGTTGGTTCTATTCAGGGCTACACCTTC.

This clonotype was detected ten times or more. The chain is built from TRBV27 and TRBJ1-6; possibly TRBD1 for D (5 bases). V gave up 5 bases and J gave up 9 bases, with 17 bases separating them. CDR1 is MNHEY, CDR2 SMNVEV, per germline (reference sequence). The CDR3 length is 15 residues. In nucleotides, the CDR3 is TGTGCCAGCAGTCCCCGGTCGGGGGAAGGTTCACCCCTCCACTTT. It encodes CASSPRSGEGSPLHF.

This clonotype has a count of ten or more. The rearrangement joins TRBV28 to TRBJ2-5; the D gene is possibly TRBD2 (6 bases). The CDR3 length is 14 residues. Germline lookup yields CDR1 MDHEN and CDR2 SYDVKM. Trimming removed 3 bases from V and 3 bases from J, with 11 bases in between. CDR3 residues: CASSFVAAKETQYF. As DNA, the CDR3 is TGTGCCAGCAGTTTTGTAGCGGCTAAAGAGACCCAGTACTTC. Full variable domain (remainder filled in from reference TRBV28 and TRBJ2-5): DVKVTQSSRYLVKRTGEKVFLECVQDMDHENMFWYRQDPGLGLRLIYFSYDVKMKEKGDIPEGYSVSREKKERFSLILESASTNQTSMYLCASSFVAAKETQYFGPGTRLLVL.

This clonotype appeared many times. V is TRBV11-2 and J is TRBJ2-3, with TRBD1 matching 9 bases. CDR1 and CDR2 (germline): SGHAT, FQNNGV. The junction had 8 bases not matched to a gene; V was cut back by 5 bases and J by 8 bases. CDR3 length equals 14 residues. DNA of the CDR3: TGTGCCAGCAGCCTTGGGACAGGGTTCGGTACGCAGTATTTT. Translation gives CASSLGTGFGTQYF.